This T cell receptor (beta chain) was retrieved from a study of cytomegalovirus exposure and HLA in healthy donors. Worth noting for this clone: The antigen is not known.

V lost 2 bases, J lost 4 bases, and 9 bases lay in between. The germline gives CDR1 SGHRS, CDR2 YFSETQ. CDR3 size: 13 residues. PCR was performed using 60 Vbeta and 13 Jbeta primers. Assay used: immunoSEQ multiplex PCR; TCRdb lists only in-frame clones, some missing. The sample has about 140,000 clones. Regarding the study as a whole: TCR beta sequences reportedly predicted most subjects' HLA-A and HLA-B alleles accurately. Researchers reported from a later analysis that most CMV-associated TCR beta chains appeared HLA-restricted. Later genetic work tied a missense DCLRE1C variant to beta-chain V and J trimming.

The TCR was taken from a male donor in good health and CMV-seronegative. Sequencing was performed on PBMCs. J is TRBJ2-5 and V is TRBV5-1; D is unclear. The CDR3 sequence: CASSLTNPETQYF. The DNA of the CDR3 is TGCGCCAGCAGCTTAACTAACCCAGAGACCCAGTACTTC.